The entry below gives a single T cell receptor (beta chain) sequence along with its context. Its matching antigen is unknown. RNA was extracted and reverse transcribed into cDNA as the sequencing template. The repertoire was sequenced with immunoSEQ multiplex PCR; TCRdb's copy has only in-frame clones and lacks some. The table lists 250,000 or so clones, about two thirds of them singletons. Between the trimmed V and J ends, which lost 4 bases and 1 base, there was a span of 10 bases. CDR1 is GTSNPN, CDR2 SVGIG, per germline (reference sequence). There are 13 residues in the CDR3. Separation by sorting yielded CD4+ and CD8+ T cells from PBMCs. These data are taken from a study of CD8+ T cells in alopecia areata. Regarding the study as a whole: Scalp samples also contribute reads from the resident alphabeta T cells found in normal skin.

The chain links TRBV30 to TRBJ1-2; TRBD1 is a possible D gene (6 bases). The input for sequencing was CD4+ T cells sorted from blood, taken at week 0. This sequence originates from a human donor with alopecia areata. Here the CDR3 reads CAWTRGLNYGYTF. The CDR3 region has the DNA TGTGCCTGGACCAGGGGACTTAACTATGGCTACACCTTC. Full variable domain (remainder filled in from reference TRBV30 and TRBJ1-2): SQTIHQWPATLVQPVGSPLSLECTVEGTSNPNLYWYRQAAGRGLQLLFYSVGIGQISSEVPQNLSASRPQDRQFILSSKKLLLSDSGFYLCAWTRGLNYGYTFGSGTRLTVV.